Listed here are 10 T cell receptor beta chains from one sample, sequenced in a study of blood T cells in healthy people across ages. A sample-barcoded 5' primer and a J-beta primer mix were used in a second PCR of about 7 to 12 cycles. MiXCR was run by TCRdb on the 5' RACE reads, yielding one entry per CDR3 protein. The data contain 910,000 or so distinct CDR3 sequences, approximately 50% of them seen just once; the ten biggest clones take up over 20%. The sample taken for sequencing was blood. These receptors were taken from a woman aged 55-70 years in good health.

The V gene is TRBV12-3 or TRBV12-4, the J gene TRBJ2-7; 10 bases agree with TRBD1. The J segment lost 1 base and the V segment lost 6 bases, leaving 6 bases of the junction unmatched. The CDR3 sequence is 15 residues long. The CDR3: CASSHRDRGSYEQYF. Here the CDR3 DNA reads TGTGCCAGCAGCCACCGGGACAGGGGATCCTACGAGCAGTACTTC.

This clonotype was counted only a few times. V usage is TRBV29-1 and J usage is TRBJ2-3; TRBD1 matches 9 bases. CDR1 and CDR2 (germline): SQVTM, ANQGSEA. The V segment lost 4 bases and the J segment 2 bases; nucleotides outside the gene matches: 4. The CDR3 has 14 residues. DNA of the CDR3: TGCAGCGTTGCCGGGACAGGGTCCACAGATACGCAGTATTTT. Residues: CSVAGTGSTDTQYF.

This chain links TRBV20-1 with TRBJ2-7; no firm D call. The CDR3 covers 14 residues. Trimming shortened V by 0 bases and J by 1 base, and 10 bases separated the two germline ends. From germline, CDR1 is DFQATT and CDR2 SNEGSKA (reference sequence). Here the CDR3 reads CSARDLRRSYEQYF. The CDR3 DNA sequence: TGCAGTGCTAGAGATCTCCGACGGTCCTACGAGCAGTACTTC.

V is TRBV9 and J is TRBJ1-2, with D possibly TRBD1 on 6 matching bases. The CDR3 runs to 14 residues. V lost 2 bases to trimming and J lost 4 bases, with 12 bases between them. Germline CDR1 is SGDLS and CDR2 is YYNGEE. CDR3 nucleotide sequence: TGTGCCAGCAGCGTTGGACAGCCCCTCTATGGCTACACCTTC. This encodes CASSVGQPLYGYTF.

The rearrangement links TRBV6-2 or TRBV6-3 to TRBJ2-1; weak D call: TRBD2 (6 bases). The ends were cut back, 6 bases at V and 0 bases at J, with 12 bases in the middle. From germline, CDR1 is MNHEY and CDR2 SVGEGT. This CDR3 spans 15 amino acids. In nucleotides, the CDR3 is TGTGCCAGCAGGGACTACCGGAGCTCCTACAATGAGCAGTTCTTC. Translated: CASRDYRSSYNEQFF.

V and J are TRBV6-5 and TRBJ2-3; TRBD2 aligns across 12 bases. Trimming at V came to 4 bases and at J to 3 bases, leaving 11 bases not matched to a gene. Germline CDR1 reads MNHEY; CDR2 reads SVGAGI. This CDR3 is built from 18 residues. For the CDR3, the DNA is TGTGCCAGCAGTTTGACACCACTAGCGGGAGGAAGGACAGATACGCAGTATTTT. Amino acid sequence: CASSLTPLAGGRTDTQYF.

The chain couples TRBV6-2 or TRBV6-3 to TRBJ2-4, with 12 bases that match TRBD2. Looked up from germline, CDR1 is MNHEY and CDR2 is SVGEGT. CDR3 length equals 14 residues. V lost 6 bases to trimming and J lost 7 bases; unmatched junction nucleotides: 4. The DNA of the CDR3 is TGTGCCAGCAGGCGACTAGCGGGAGTCAACATTCAGTACTTC. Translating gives CASRRLAGVNIQYF.

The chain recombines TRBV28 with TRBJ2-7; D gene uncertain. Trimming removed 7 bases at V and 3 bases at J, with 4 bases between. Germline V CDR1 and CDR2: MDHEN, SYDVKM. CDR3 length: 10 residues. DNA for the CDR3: TGTGCCAGCATGGACTACGAGCAGTACTTC. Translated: CASMDYEQYF.

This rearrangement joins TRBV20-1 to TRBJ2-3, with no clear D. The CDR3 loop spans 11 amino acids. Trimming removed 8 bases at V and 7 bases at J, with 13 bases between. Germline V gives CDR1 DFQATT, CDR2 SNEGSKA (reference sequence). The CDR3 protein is CSPSRANTQYF. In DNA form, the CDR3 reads TGCAGTCCCTCCCGTGCAAATACGCAGTATTTT.

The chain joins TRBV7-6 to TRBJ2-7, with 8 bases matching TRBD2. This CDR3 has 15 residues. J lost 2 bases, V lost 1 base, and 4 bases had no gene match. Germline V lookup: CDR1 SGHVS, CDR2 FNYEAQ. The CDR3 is CASSLGREGAYEQYF. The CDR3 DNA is TGTGCCAGCAGCTTAGGACGGGAGGGGGCCTACGAGCAGTACTTC.